This T cell receptor (beta chain) emerged from a study of cytomegalovirus exposure and HLA in healthy donors. In the study overall: The same platform was used for the approximately 110 validation repertoires and the roughly 730 first-cohort repertoires, a later analysis reported. Study observations and caveats: Rarity characterized most TCR sequences, yet some public TCRs appeared in many donors. The finding came from a later analysis; first-cohort TCR clusters tended to co-occur in the approximately 120 validation repertoires.

Assay: immunoSEQ multiplex PCR; the TCRdb copy retains only in-frame clones and omits some. The repertoire has 100,000 to 150,000 clones, roughly 82% of them found once; the top ten carry roughly 5%. An approximately 120-subject validation cohort, separate from the roughly 680-subject first cohort, supplied the donors. This clone was recorded only once. Its target is not known. Germline V gene sequence: CDR1 SGHRS, CDR2 YFSETQ. The CDR3 is made up of 15 amino acids. Trimming took off 4 bases at V and 0 bases at J, with 8 bases between the two ends. The V gene is TRBV5-1, the J gene TRBJ2-6; D not certain. The sequencing input was PBMCs. The clonotype comes from a man between 18 and 29 years old in good health and CMV-seronegative. The CDR3 sequence is CASSALSSGANVLTF. CDR3 DNA: TGCGCCAGCAGCGCTCTCAGCTCTGGGGCCAACGTCCTGACTTTC.